Listed below are T cell receptor beta chains from one sample, sequenced in a study of PD-1 blockade in mismatch repair-deficient tumors. Data came from immunoSEQ multiplex PCR; TCRdb stores just in-frame clones and leaves some out. In the table there are about 100,000 clones, 82% of which are singletons. This sample comprised peripheral blood, obtained 35 to 37 weeks after starting pembrolizumab. The receptors stem from an adult with mismatch repair-deficient cancer. CDR3s include the opening cysteine and the closing phenylalanine or tryptophan. The D gene is left open where the match is weak. Clone size is stated in some rows and not others, as once, few, many or a class when expanded.

D | J | V | size | CDR3 | DNA
- | TRBJ2-1 | TRBV6-6 | few | CASSRPYNEQFF | TGTGCCAGCAGTCGCCCCTACAATGAGCAGTTCTTC
TRBD1 | TRBJ1-1 | TRBV5-1 | - | CASSYDRGGNTEAFF | TGCGCCAGCAGCTACGACAGGGGAGGGAACACTGAAGCTTTCTTT
- | TRBJ2-3 | TRBV5-6 | - | CASSFLRYSTDTQYF | TGTGCCAGCAGCTTTTTACGTTATAGCACAGATACGCAGTATTTT
- | TRBJ2-1 | TRBV29-1 | once | CSVEKYSFRQRTYEQFF | TGCAGCGTTGAAAAGTATTCCTTCCGACAGCGAACATATGAGCAGTTCTTC
- | TRBJ1-5 | TRBV30 | - | CAWSRGLDQPQHF | TGTGCCTGGAGTCGCGGGTTAGATCAGCCCCAGCATTTT
TRBD1 | TRBJ1-1 | TRBV6-5 | - | CASSTGDRVTEAFF | TGTGCCAGCAGTACCGGGGACAGGGTAACTGAAGCTTTCTTT
- | TRBJ2-1 | TRBV19 | once | CASSIDILSADEQFF | TGTGCCAGTAGTATAGATATTTTATCTGCGGATGAGCAGTTCTTC
TRBD2 | TRBJ2-7 | TRBV7-6 | - | CASSPSMGAKREGYEQYF | TGTGCCAGCAGCCCCTCGATGGGGGCCAAGCGGGAGGGTTACGAGCAGTACTTC
TRBD2 | TRBJ2-1 | TRBV4-1 | - | CASSKTSGRANEQFF | TGCGCCAGCAGCAAAACTAGCGGGAGGGCGAATGAGCAGTTCTTC
- | TRBJ2-2 | TRBV11-2 | once | CASSLGQNTGELFF | TGTGCCAGCAGCTTAGGACAGAACACCGGGGAGCTGTTTTTT
- | TRBJ1-3 | TRBV6-5 | - | CASSYSAGEVNTIYF | TGTGCCAGCAGTTACTCCGCGGGGGAGGTAAACACCATATATTTT
- | TRBJ2-2 | TRBV30 | once | CAWKAGSTGELFF | TGTGCCTGGAAAGCAGGGAGCACCGGGGAGCTGTTTTTT
- | TRBJ2-3 | TRBV5-8 | once | CASSLWTRATDTQYF | TGTGCCAGCAGCTTGTGGACACGCGCCACAGATACGCAGTATTTT
- | TRBJ2-7 | TRBV7-9 | - | CASSRAAGGLYEQYF | TGTGCCAGCAGCCGGGCGGCAGGGGGACTCTACGAGCAGTACTTC
- | TRBJ2-5 | TRBV2 | - | CASSERVGTQYF | TGTGCCAGCAGTGAAAGGGTAGGGACCCAGTACTTC
- | TRBJ2-2 | TRBV7-3 | - | CASSLLQGTGELFF | TGTGCCAGCAGCTTACTACAGGGCACCGGGGAGCTGTTTTTT
- | TRBJ2-1 | TRBV7-2 | - | CASALNAYNEQFF | TGTGCCAGCGCACTGAATGCCTACAATGAGCAGTTCTTC
- | TRBJ2-7 | TRBV10-3 | - | CAITPAGSSYEQYF | TGTGCCATCACCCCCGCGGGATCCTCCTACGAGCAGTACTTC
- | TRBJ2-7 | TRBV5-4 | - | CASSLVGVSEQYF | TGTGCCAGCAGCTTGGTAGGAGTCAGTGAGCAGTACTTC
- | TRBJ1-2 | TRBV27 | - | CASSFTLAGMAGYTF | TGTGCCAGCAGTTTTACGTTAGCAGGGATGGCTGGCTACACCTTC